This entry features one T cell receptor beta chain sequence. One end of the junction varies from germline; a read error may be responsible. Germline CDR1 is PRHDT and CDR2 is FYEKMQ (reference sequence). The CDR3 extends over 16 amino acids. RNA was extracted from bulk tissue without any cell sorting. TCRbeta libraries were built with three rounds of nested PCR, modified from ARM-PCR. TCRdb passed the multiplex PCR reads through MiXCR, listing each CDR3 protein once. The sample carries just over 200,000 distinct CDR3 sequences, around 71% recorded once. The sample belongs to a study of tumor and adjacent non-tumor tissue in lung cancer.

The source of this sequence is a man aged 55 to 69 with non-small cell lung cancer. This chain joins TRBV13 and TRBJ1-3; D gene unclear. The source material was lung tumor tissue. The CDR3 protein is CASSLGPAGAGNTISF. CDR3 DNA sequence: TGTGCCAGCAGCTTGGGCCCGGCAGGTGCTGGGAACACCATATCTTTT.